Below, 10 T cell receptor beta chains from the same sample are listed, as sequenced in a study of CD8+ T cells in alopecia areata. Treatment here: oral pan-JAK inhibitor, 5-10 mg twice daily. Extracted RNA was reverse transcribed, and the resulting cDNA served as sequencing template. Sequencing used immunoSEQ multiplex PCR; TCRdb keeps in-frame clones, though not all of them. The sample has approximately 150,000 clones, about three fifths seen once. The input for sequencing was CD4+ T cells sorted from blood, taken between weeks 55 and 70, from a patient treated with tofacitinib. The receptors originated from a human donor with alopecia areata.

DNA of the CDR3: TGCGCCAGCAGCAAGGGCGAGACGCGCACCGGGGAGCTGTTTTTT. Amino acids: CASSKGETRTGELFF. The V gene is TRBV5-1, the J gene TRBJ2-2; D gene ambiguous. The V gene's germline CDR1 is SGHRS and CDR2 YFSETQ. The CDR3 has 15 amino acids. V lost 4 bases and J 4 bases, leaving 14 bases between the germline ends.

The chain recombines TRBV4-2 with TRBJ1-1; the match to TRBD1 covers 8 bases. V lost 1 base, J lost 1 base, and 5 bases stayed unmatched. This CDR3 contains 16 residues. Per the germline V gene, CDR1 is LGHNA and CDR2 is YNFKEQ. This chain's CDR3 is CASSQAGGLGNTEAFF. In DNA form, the CDR3 reads TGTGCCAGCAGCCAAGCAGGGGGCCTTGGGAACACTGAAGCTTTCTTT.

This rearrangement joins TRBV7-9 to TRBJ1-1; no reliable D call. Germline V lookup: CDR1 SEHNR, CDR2 FQNEAQ (reference sequence). This CDR3 comprises 13 residues. V shed 1 base and J shed 3 bases, with 6 bases lying between them. Here the CDR3 reads CASSLGTYTEAFF. CDR3 nucleotide sequence: TGTGCCAGCAGCTTAGGGACTTACACTGAAGCTTTCTTT.

The chain links TRBV30 to TRBJ2-7, with 7 bases fitting TRBD1. CDR3 length equals 11 residues. CDR1 is GTSNPN and CDR2 is SVGIG in the germline V gene (reference sequence). Trimming removed 7 bases from V and 4 bases from J; junction bases left unmatched: 4. CDR3: CASRGFYEQYF. The CDR3 bases are TGTGCCTCCAGGGGGTTTTACGAGCAGTACTTC.

This rearrangement joins TRBV6-5 to TRBJ1-5, with 8 bases matching TRBD1. Trimming cost V 5 bases and J 5 bases; bases outside gene matches: 5. The CDR3 is 14 amino acids. Germline CDR1 is MNHEY and CDR2 is SVGAGI. The CDR3 is CASSPDREDQPQHF. CDR3 DNA sequence: TGTGCCAGCAGTCCGGACAGGGAGGATCAGCCCCAGCATTTT.

The chain employs TRBV5-4 and TRBJ1-6; TRBD1 might be the D (6 bases). The ends were cut back, 0 bases at V and 3 bases at J, with 13 bases in the middle. The V gene's germline CDR1 is SGHNT and CDR2 YYREEE (reference sequence). The CDR3 spans 17 residues. The DNA of the CDR3 is TGTGCCAGCAGCTTGGCGGCAGGGGCAGGCTATAATTCACCCCTCCACTTT. Encoded protein: CASSLAAGAGYNSPLHF. The full variable domain, in which reference TRBV5-4 and TRBJ1-6 provide the parts outside the CDR3, is ETGVTQSPTHLIKTRGQQVTLRCSSQSGHNTVSWYQQALGQGPQFIFQYYREEENGRGNFPPRFSGLQFPNYSSELNVNALELDDSALYLCASSLAAGAGYNSPLHFGNGTRLTVT.

This clone appeared a few times. This chain joins TRBV4-1 and TRBJ2-7; D is perhaps TRBD2 (5 bases). Trimming pared 1 base from V and 3 bases from J, leaving 10 bases between. The CDR3 contains 14 residues. Germline V gives CDR1 MGHRA, CDR2 YSYEKL. The CDR3 DNA sequence: TGCGCCAGCAGCCAAGCCGCCGGACTCTACGAGCAGTACTTC. It is translated as CASSQAAGLYEQYF.

V gene TRBV6-5 combines with J gene TRBJ2-3; weak D call: TRBD1 (5 bases). The V end was cut by 0 bases, the J end by 1 base, with 11 bases between. This CDR3 comprises 16 residues. In germline, CDR1 is MNHEY, CDR2 SVGAGI. CDR3 region: CASSYSALGGTDTQYF. The CDR3 nucleotides read TGTGCCAGCAGTTACTCTGCCCTAGGGGGCACAGATACGCAGTATTTT.

The chain uses TRBV25-1 and TRBJ2-7; D uncertain. This CDR3 has 11 amino acids. CDR1 MGHDK and CDR2 SYGVNS come from the germline V gene. V was shortened by 0 bases and J by 5 bases, with 2 bases between the two germline ends. CDR3 in amino acids: CASSEYHEQYF. Written as DNA, the CDR3 is TGTGCCAGCAGTGAATACCACGAGCAGTACTTC.

V is TRBV4-2 and J is TRBJ2-5, with D hard to call. The CDR3 consists of 14 residues. CDR1 and CDR2 (germline): LGHNA, YNFKEQ. V was pared by 0 bases and J by 5 bases, with 10 bases between. CDR3 DNA: TGTGCCAGCAGCCAAGACCTTAGAGAGGAGACCCAGTACTTC. It is translated as CASSQDLREETQYF.